The TCR beta chain described here comes from a study of neoadjuvant anti-PD-1 for oral cavity cancer. Study-wide findings and caveats: Pretreatment Treg/Th17 ratio correlated inversely with post-treatment tumor clonality.

This table comes from immunoSEQ multiplex PCR, and its TCRdb copy is limited to in-frame clones, with some not included. The sample lists under 15,000 clones; approximately 75% were seen once. The time point here: after neoadjuvant nivolumab, at surgical resection. No culture or expansion preceded analysis of these blood cells. V lost 4 bases, J lost 5 bases, and 7 bases stayed unmatched. The CDR3 is made up of 15 amino acids. Germline CDR1 MGHDK, CDR2 SYGVNS. In regard to this clone: Its antigen is not known.

This specimen consisted of PBMCs, obtained after nivolumab (anti-PD-1) treatment. This TCR derives from a person aged 35 to 85 with oral cavity squamous cell carcinoma. The rearrangement links TRBV25-1 to TRBJ2-1; 8 positions agree with TRBD2. CDR3 coding DNA: TGTGCCAGCAGTGGCGGGACTAGTTGGCACAATGAGCAGTTCTTC. Translated: CASSGGTSWHNEQFF. The variable domain in full, completed from reference TRBV25-1 and TRBJ2-1, reads EADIYQTPRYLVIGTGKKITLECSQTMGHDKMYWYQQDPGMELHLIHYSYGVNSTEKGDLSSESTVSRIRTEHFPLTLESARPSHTSQYLCASSGGTSWHNEQFFGPGTRLTVL.